Each of the 30 T cell receptor beta chains below was sequenced from the same sample in a study of blood T cell repertoires in COVID-19. The repertoire was sequenced with immunoSEQ multiplex PCR; TCRdb's copy has only in-frame clones and lacks some. The table has 250,000 to 300,000 clones, roughly 93% seen once. Sequencing was done on a sample of PBMCs or T cells enriched from blood (not recorded which). The source is a woman between 40 and 55 years old with acute COVID-19.

The chain recombines TRBV24-1 with TRBJ1-3; TRBD1 is a possible D gene (5 bases). With 6 bases removed from V and 5 bases from J, the gap between germline ends came to 13 bases. From germline, CDR1 is KGHDR and CDR2 SFDVKD. The CDR3 loop spans 14 amino acids. The CDR3 DNA sequence: TGTGCCACCAGTACGCCAGGGTTTAGAAACACCATATATTTT. Its translation: CATSTPGFRNTIYF.

CDR3 amino acids: CASSFLGGQFF. Here the CDR3 DNA reads TGTGCCAGCAGTTTTCTCGGGGGGCAGTTCTTC. The chain combines TRBV28 with TRBJ2-1; TRBD2 might be the D (6 bases). The CDR3 is 11 amino acids. The germline gives CDR1 MDHEN, CDR2 SYDVKM. The V end was cut by 3 bases, the J end by 12 bases, with 9 bases between.

Written as DNA, the CDR3 is TGTGCCAGCAGCTTAGTGACAGGGGGCGAAGCTTTCTTT. Amino acids: CASSLVTGGEAFF. The chain recombines TRBV11-3 with TRBJ1-1; 10 bases fit TRBD1. The germline V gene encodes CDR1 SGHNT and CDR2 YENEEA. CDR3 length equals 13 residues. Trimming removed 1 base from V and 8 bases from J; junction bases left unmatched: 1.

This chain links TRBV7-6 with TRBJ2-1; D perhaps matches TRBD1 (5 bases). The germline V gene encodes CDR1 SGHVS and CDR2 FNYEAQ. This CDR3 comprises 13 residues. Trimming removed 7 bases at V and 5 bases at J, with 12 bases between. The CDR3: CASTLLGHNEQFF. CDR3 in DNA: TGTGCCAGCACTCTGCTGGGGCACAATGAGCAGTTCTTC.

The chain carries TRBV7-3 and TRBJ1-3; no clear D gene. The CDR3 consists of 15 residues. The germline V and J ends were trimmed by 5 bases and 2 bases, with 13 bases remaining between them. The V gene's germline CDR1 is SGHTA and CDR2 FQGTGA. The CDR3 is CASSPGGSAGNTIYF. The CDR3 DNA reads as TGTGCCAGCAGCCCCGGAGGGAGCGCTGGAAACACCATATATTTT.

The CDR3 spells CAWSYSRGSHGYTF. For the CDR3, the DNA is TGTGCCTGGAGTTACTCGCGGGGGTCACATGGCTACACCTTC. The rearrangement links TRBV30 to TRBJ1-2, with D tentatively TRBD1 (5 bases). Germline CDR1 and CDR2: GTSNPN and SVGIG (reference sequence). Trimming shortened V by 2 bases and J by 6 bases, and 16 bases separated the two germline ends. CDR3 length equals 14 residues. The variable domain in full, with the rest retrieved from reference TRBV30 and TRBJ1-2, is SQTIHQWPATLVQPVGSPLSLECTVEGTSNPNLYWYRQAAGRGLQLLFYSVGIGQISSEVPQNLSASRPQDRQFILSSKKLLLSDSGFYLCAWSYSRGSHGYTFGSGTRLTVV.

The chain links TRBV5-1 to TRBJ2-5; a weak D match, TRBD2 (6 bases). Germline CDR1 and CDR2: SGHRS and YFSETQ. V was cut by 4 bases and J by 2 bases, with 12 bases left in between. The CDR3 has 14 amino acids. CDR3 DNA: TGCGCCAGCAGCCGAGGAGGGGCACAAGAGACCCAGTACTTC. Its protein is CASSRGGAQETQYF.

J is TRBJ1-5 and V is TRBV6-5, with 8 bases lining up with TRBD1. The V and J ends lost 6 bases and 1 base, in that order; junction bases with no gene match: 5. The CDR3 extends over 15 amino acids. Germline CDR1 MNHEY, CDR2 SVGAGI. Here the CDR3 reads CASRRDRLSNQPQHF. CDR3 in DNA: TGTGCCAGCAGAAGGGACAGGCTGAGCAATCAGCCCCAGCATTTT.

The chain uses TRBV9 and TRBJ2-1; no firm D call. The V end lost 0 bases, the J end lost 9 bases, and 7 bases lay between the germline ends. Per the germline V gene, CDR1 is SGDLS and CDR2 is YYNGEE. The CDR3 consists of 12 residues. CDR3 residues: CASSVARGEQFF. CDR3 in DNA: TGTGCCAGCAGCGTAGCTAGAGGTGAGCAGTTCTTC.

V gene TRBV7-9 combines with J gene TRBJ2-3, with D tentatively TRBD1 (5 bases). V lost 0 bases to trimming and J lost 5 bases, with 15 bases between them. In germline, CDR1 is SEHNR, CDR2 FQNEAQ (reference sequence). The CDR3 sequence is 16 residues long. The CDR3 sequence is CASSLAGRRAGDTQYF. CDR3 nucleotide sequence: TGTGCCAGCAGCTTAGCGGGGCGAAGGGCCGGAGATACGCAGTATTTT.

This chain connects TRBV28 to TRBJ2-7, with a tentative D call TRBD1 (5 bases). The germline CDR1 and CDR2 sequences are MDHEN and SYDVKM. The V end was cut by 6 bases, the J end by 5 bases, with 17 bases between. This CDR3 is built from 14 residues. The CDR3 DNA sequence: TGTGCCAGCAGGAACAGGCGGAACCTCCACGAGCAGTACTTC. Translating it yields CASRNRRNLHEQYF.

Only one count was recorded for this clone. The rearrangement joins TRBV4-3 to TRBJ2-2; D possibly corresponds to TRBD2 (6 bases). The CDR3 sequence is 14 residues long. Germline CDR1 is LGHNA and CDR2 is YSLEER. V shed 3 bases and J shed 3 bases, with 8 bases lying between them. CDR3 bases: TGCGCCAGCAGCCAGGGGACTTACACCGGGGAGCTGTTTTTT. Translating it yields CASSQGTYTGELFF.

The chain has TRBV10-1 and TRBJ2-2; no firm D call. This CDR3 has 15 amino acids. Germline CDR1 and CDR2: WNHNN and SYGVQD (reference sequence). Trimming took off 2 bases at V and 0 bases at J, with 7 bases between the two ends. The CDR3 DNA reads TGCGCCAGCAGTGAGGACACATCGAACACCGGGGAGCTGTTTTTT. Its translation is CASSEDTSNTGELFF.

The CDR3, as DNA: TGTGCCAGCAGTTTTTTTCAGGGGTCACCTTTTGGTGGCTACACCTTC. Its translation is CASSFFQGSPFGGYTF. V and J are TRBV28 and TRBJ1-2; perhaps TRBD1 as D (6 bases). Germline CDR1 is MDHEN and CDR2 is SYDVKM. The CDR3 loop spans 16 amino acids. The V and J ends lost 3 bases and 7 bases respectively, with 21 bases between them.

CDR3 coding DNA: TGTGCCAGCAGCTTCCTAGCGGGAGAAACTGCCGGGGAGCTGTTTTTT. Translated, it gives CASSFLAGETAGELFF. The chain combines TRBV7-9 with TRBJ2-2, with TRBD2 matching over 10 bases. CDR3 length equals 16 residues. Trimming removed 3 bases from V and 6 bases from J; junction bases left unmatched: 7. Germline V lookup: CDR1 SEHNR, CDR2 FQNEAQ (reference sequence).

The rearrangement links TRBV5-1 to TRBJ1-1; no reliable D call. The CDR3 has 15 amino acids. Germline CDR1 SGHRS, CDR2 YFSETQ. V lost 2 bases and J 0 bases, leaving 11 bases between the germline ends. The CDR3, as DNA: TGCGCCAGCAGCTTACAGCCGACGATGAACACTGAAGCTTTCTTT. The encoded protein is CASSLQPTMNTEAFF.

This chain links TRBV28 with TRBJ1-1; D remains ambiguous. The CDR3 covers 14 residues. Germline CDR1 MDHEN, CDR2 SYDVKM. V was cut by 6 bases and J by 6 bases, with 17 bases left in between. The CDR3 is CASSRPGQTAEAFF. CDR3 coding DNA: TGTGCCAGCAGCCGGCCAGGTCAGACCGCTGAAGCTTTCTTT.

The chain recombines TRBV7-7 with TRBJ2-1, with D possibly TRBD2 on 7 matching bases. This CDR3 has 15 residues. Trimming pared 1 base from V and 5 bases from J, leaving 12 bases between. Germline V gives CDR1 SSHAT, CDR2 FNYEAQ (reference sequence). The CDR3 DNA reads as TGTGCCAGCAGCTTAGGACGGGGGGCCCACAATGAGCAGTTCTTC. It yields the protein CASSLGRGAHNEQFF.

V usage is TRBV9 and J usage is TRBJ2-2, with unresolved D. The ends were cut back, 2 bases at V and 8 bases at J, with 10 bases in the middle. The CDR3 is made up of 13 amino acids. CDR1 and CDR2 from the germline V gene are SGDLS and YYNGEE. The CDR3 loop reads CASSVGSPGELFF. The CDR3 DNA follows: TGTGCCAGCAGCGTGGGTAGCCCAGGGGAGCTGTTTTTT.

The J gene is TRBJ1-1, the V gene TRBV7-9, with 8 bases fitting TRBD1. The germline CDR1 and CDR2 sequences are SEHNR and FQNEAQ (reference sequence). Germline trimming cut 4 bases from V and 8 bases from J; bases unmatched to any gene: 15. The CDR3 is 16 residues long. The CDR3 bases are TGTGCCAGCAGCTACCTACAAGGGTCAGGGGACAGGGAAGCTTTCTTT. It specifies CASSYLQGSGDREAFF.

V gene TRBV7-9 combines with J gene TRBJ2-3, with a weak D call TRBD1 (6 bases). The CDR3 is 16 residues long. Germline V gene data show CDR1 as SEHNR and CDR2 as FQNEAQ (reference sequence). The V gene lost 5 bases and the J gene lost 4 bases, with 19 bases spanning the gap. The CDR3 DNA is TGTGCCAGCAGCCCAGGTCAGGGGTTGTCCGCAGATACGCAGTATTTT. This translates into CASSPGQGLSADTQYF.

The V gene is TRBV19, the J gene TRBJ2-1; no clear D gene. The CDR3 loop spans 13 amino acids. CDR1 and CDR2 from the germline V gene are LNHDA and SQIVND (reference sequence). V lost 6 bases, J lost 6 bases, and 12 bases lay in between. CDR3 nucleotides: TGTGCCAGTAGCCCTCTTGTCGGCAATGAGCAGTTCTTC. Translation: CASSPLVGNEQFF.

This chain joins TRBV1 and TRBJ2-7; TRBD1 is the table's D call and was not checked against the DNA. TRBV1 is flagged as a pseudogene. CDR3 length equals 19 residues. The CDR3 region has the DNA TGCACCAGCAGCCAAGGGGCCCGGGACAGGGTTCGGGGAGGATACGAGCAGTACTTC. Translation gives CTSSQGARDRVRGGYEQYF.

The genes are TRBV16 and TRBJ2-3; TRBD2 aligns across 14 bases. This CDR3 is 16 amino acids long. Germline V gene lookup returns CDR1 KGHSY and CDR2 FQNENV. V lost 4 bases and J lost 4; bases outside the gene matches: 4. The CDR3 reads CASSLGLAGGPDTQYF. The DNA of the CDR3 is TGTGCCAGCAGCCTTGGACTAGCGGGAGGCCCAGATACGCAGTATTTT. The full variable domain, its missing parts supplied by reference TRBV16 and TRBJ2-3, is GEEVAQTPKHLVRGEGQKAKLYCAPIKGHSYVFWYQQVLKNEFKFLISFQNENVFDETGMPKERFSAKCLPNSPCSLEIQATKLEDSAVYFCASSLGLAGGPDTQYFGPGTRLTVL.

Concerning this clone itself: The same CDR3 arises from other DNA sequences in this sample as well. This chain uses TRBV2 with TRBJ1-5; 7 bases match TRBD1. The germline V gene has CDR1 SNHLY and CDR2 FYNNEI. V lost 6 bases to trimming and J lost 2 bases; unmatched junction nucleotides: 1. This CDR3 is 13 amino acids long. For the CDR3, the DNA is TGTGCCAGCAGAGGGGGCGGCAATCAGCCCCAGCATTTT. Its protein product is CASRGGGNQPQHF.

J is TRBJ1-2 and V is TRBV18, with D possibly matching TRBD1 (5 bases). Trimming took off 2 bases at V and 4 bases at J, with 11 bases between the two ends. The CDR3 is 14 amino acids. The germline gives CDR1 KGHSH, CDR2 LQKENI. CDR3 nucleotide sequence: TGTGCCAGCTCACCAGCCGGGGGTTCCTATGGCTACACCTTC. It is translated as CASSPAGGSYGYTF.

V gene TRBV19 combines with J gene TRBJ2-1; possibly TRBD2 for D (5 bases). The V gene's germline CDR1 is LNHDA and CDR2 SQIVND (reference sequence). Between the trimmed V and J ends, which lost 4 bases and 8 bases, there was a span of 18 bases. The CDR3 is made up of 15 amino acids. The DNA for the CDR3 is TGTGCCAGTAGTAATACCCTTACTAGTCCGGATGAGCAGTTCTTC. Amino acids: CASSNTLTSPDEQFF.

This clone was detected a few times. The V gene is TRBV7-9, the J gene TRBJ1-5, with 10 bases matching TRBD1. This CDR3 comprises 15 residues. CDR1 is SEHNR, CDR2 FQNEAQ, per germline (reference sequence). With V trimmed by 5 bases and J by 2 bases, 3 bases remained unmatched. CDR3 in amino acids: CASSKTGGGNQPQHF. The CDR3 nucleotides read TGTGCCAGCAGCAAGACAGGGGGCGGCAATCAGCCCCAGCATTTT.

The rearrangement uses TRBV10-3 and TRBJ1-4; tentative D call: TRBD1 (5 bases). Germline assignment: CDR1 ENHRY and CDR2 SYGVKD. Between the trimmed V and J ends, which lost 0 bases and 3 bases, there was a span of 8 bases. This CDR3 is built from 15 residues. The CDR3 sequence is CAISESQVPNEKLFF. CDR3 in DNA: TGTGCCATCAGTGAGTCACAGGTTCCTAATGAAAAACTGTTTTTT.

The chain combines TRBV18 with TRBJ1-2; 8 bases are shared with TRBD1. Looked up from germline, CDR1 is KGHSH and CDR2 is LQKENI. The junction had 10 bases not matched to a gene; V was cut back by 4 bases and J by 6 bases. The CDR3 contains 15 residues. The CDR3 protein is CASSHKVDRGDGYTF. As DNA, the CDR3 is TGTGCCAGCTCACATAAAGTCGACAGGGGTGATGGCTACACCTTC.